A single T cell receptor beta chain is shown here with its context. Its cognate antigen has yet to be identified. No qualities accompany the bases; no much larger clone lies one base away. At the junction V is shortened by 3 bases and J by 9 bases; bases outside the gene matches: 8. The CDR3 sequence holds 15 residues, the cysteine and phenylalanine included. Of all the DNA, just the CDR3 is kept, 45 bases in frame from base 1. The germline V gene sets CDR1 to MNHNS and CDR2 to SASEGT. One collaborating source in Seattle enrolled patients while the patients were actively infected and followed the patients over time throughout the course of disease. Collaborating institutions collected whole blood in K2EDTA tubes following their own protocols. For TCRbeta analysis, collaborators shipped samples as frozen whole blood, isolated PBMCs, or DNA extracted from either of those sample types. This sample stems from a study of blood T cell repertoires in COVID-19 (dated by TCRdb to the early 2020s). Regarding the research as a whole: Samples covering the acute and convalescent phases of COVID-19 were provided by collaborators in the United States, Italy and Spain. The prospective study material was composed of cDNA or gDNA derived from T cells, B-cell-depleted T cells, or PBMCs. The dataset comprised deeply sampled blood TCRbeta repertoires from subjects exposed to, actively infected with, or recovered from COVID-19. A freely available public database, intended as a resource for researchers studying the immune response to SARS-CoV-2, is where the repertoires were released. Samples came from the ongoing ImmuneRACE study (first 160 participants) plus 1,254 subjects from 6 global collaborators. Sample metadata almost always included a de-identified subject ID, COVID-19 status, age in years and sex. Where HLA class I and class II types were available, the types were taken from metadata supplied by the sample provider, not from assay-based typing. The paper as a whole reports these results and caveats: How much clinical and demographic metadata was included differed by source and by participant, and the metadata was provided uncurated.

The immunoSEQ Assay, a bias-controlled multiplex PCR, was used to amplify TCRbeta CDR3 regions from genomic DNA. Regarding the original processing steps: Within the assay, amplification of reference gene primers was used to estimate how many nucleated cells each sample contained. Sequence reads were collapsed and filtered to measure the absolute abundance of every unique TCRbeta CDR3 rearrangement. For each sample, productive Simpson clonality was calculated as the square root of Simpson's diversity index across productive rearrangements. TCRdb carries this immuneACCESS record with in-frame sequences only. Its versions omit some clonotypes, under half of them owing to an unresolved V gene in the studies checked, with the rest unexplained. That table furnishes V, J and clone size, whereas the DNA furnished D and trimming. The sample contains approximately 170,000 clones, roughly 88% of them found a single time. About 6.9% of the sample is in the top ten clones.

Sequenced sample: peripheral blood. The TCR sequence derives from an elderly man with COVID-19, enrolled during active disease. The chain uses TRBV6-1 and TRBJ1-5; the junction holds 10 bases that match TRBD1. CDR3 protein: CASSEGQGFVGPQHF. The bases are TGTGCCAGCAGTGAGGGACAGGGGTTCGTCGGGCCCCAGCATTTT.